The 10 T cell receptor beta chains in this list originate from one sample, sequenced in a study of patients and donors after allogeneic stem cell transplantation. One entry per CDR3 protein results from TCRdb running MiXCR on the RT-PCR reads. In the table there are some 960,000 distinct CDR3 sequences, around 17% of which are singletons. Sample: blood, either unsorted or a sorted T cell fraction (not recorded which). The receptor set was obtained from a human donor who was either an allogeneic HSCT recipient or a stem cell or donor lymphocyte infusion donor (not recorded which). It is not recorded whose cells these are; they may come from a transplant donor.

The sample holds many counts of this clonotype. The J gene is TRBJ1-5, the V gene TRBV9; no clear D. Germline CDR1 is SGDLS and CDR2 is YYNGEE. The V gene lost 0 bases and the J gene lost 0 bases, with 10 bases spanning the gap. This CDR3 comprises 16 residues. CDR3 protein: CASSVGPGYSNQPQHF. For the CDR3, the DNA is TGTGCCAGCAGCGTAGGACCGGGGTATAGCAATCAGCCCCAGCATTTT.

This clonotype was recorded only once. V is TRBV27 and J is TRBJ2-1, with 11 bases that match TRBD2. The CDR3 totals 16 residues. V dropped 0 bases and J dropped 8; count of bases not matched to a gene: 6. In germline, CDR1 is MNHEY, CDR2 SMNVEV (reference sequence). CDR3 sequence reads: CASSLSSGRALDEQFF. CDR3 DNA sequence: TGTGCCAGCAGTTTATCTAGCGGGAGGGCCCTCGATGAGCAGTTCTTC.

This chain links TRBV15 with TRBJ2-5; 8 bases are shared with TRBD2. This CDR3 is 15 amino acids long. With 0 bases clipped from V and 1 base from J, the junction kept 1 base outside the gene matches. CDR1 and CDR2 from the germline V gene are LNHNV and YYDKDF (reference sequence). The CDR3 nucleotides read TGTGCCACCAGCAGAGATCGGGGGGGCCAAGAGACCCAGTACTTC. Amino acid sequence: CATSRDRGGQETQYF.

The chain employs TRBV19 and TRBJ2-1; 13 bases match TRBD2. Germline V gene sequence: CDR1 LNHDA, CDR2 SQIVND (reference sequence). V trimming: 6 bases; J trimming: 4 bases; junction bases outside the gene matches: 6. The length of the CDR3 is 16 residues. CDR3 nucleotides: TGTGCCAGTAGGGAAAAGACTAGCGGGAGGTACAATGAGCAGTTCTTC. This codes for CASREKTSGRYNEQFF.

This chain connects TRBV27 to TRBJ2-3; TRBD2 aligns across 11 bases. The CDR3 loop spans 16 amino acids. CDR1 and CDR2 (germline): MNHEY, SMNVEV (reference sequence). The trim removed 3 bases at V and 5 bases at J, leaving 7 bases unmatched. CDR3 region: CASSFVAGGGGDTQYF. The CDR3 nucleotides are TGTGCCAGCAGTTTTGTAGCGGGAGGGGGTGGAGATACGCAGTATTTT.

Only a few counts were recorded for this clonotype. This sequence joins TRBV2 and TRBJ2-7; D unresolved. The CDR3 consists of 13 residues. Germline CDR1 reads SNHLY; CDR2 reads FYNNEI. V lost 7 bases to trimming and J lost 0 bases, with 10 bases between them. The CDR3 here is CASTDVSSYEQYF. CDR3 nucleotide sequence: TGTGCCAGCACTGATGTCAGCTCCTACGAGCAGTACTTC.

The CDR3 sequence is CASSSTLPGSRSEPQHF. The CDR3 DNA follows: TGTGCCAGCAGTTCAACACTTCCGGGGAGTAGGTCTGAGCCCCAGCATTTT. This sequence joins TRBV12-3 or TRBV12-4 and TRBJ1-5; D remains unclear. This CDR3 spans 17 amino acids. Trimming removed 4 bases at V and 8 bases at J, with 24 bases between.

This clonotype was recorded a few times. The rearrangement joins TRBV12-3 or TRBV12-4 to TRBJ2-3, with 9 bases that match TRBD1. This CDR3 spans 15 amino acids. J was trimmed by 6 bases and V by 5 bases; bases with no gene match: 9. The CDR3: CASSVLGQGPDTQYF. CDR3 nucleotides: TGTGCCAGCAGTGTCTTGGGACAGGGTCCGGATACGCAGTATTTT.

V is TRBV7-3 and J is TRBJ2-1; no firm D call. Trimming pared 5 bases from V and 4 bases from J, leaving 9 bases between. There are 13 residues in the CDR3. Germline V lookup: CDR1 SGHTA, CDR2 FQGTGA. For the CDR3, the DNA is TGTGCCAGCAGCCATGGGCTATACAATGAGCAGTTCTTC. It yields the protein CASSHGLYNEQFF.

This clonotype was recorded a few times. The gene calls are TRBV20-1 and TRBJ1-2; the match to TRBD1 covers 9 bases. This CDR3 region has 14 residues. Germline CDR1 reads DFQATT; CDR2 reads SNEGSKA (reference sequence). V shed 3 bases and J 6 bases; nucleotides not matched to a gene: 8. The CDR3 bases are TGCAGTGCTAGTGTGGGACAGGGATTTGATGGCTACACCTTC. This gives the protein CSASVGQGFDGYTF.